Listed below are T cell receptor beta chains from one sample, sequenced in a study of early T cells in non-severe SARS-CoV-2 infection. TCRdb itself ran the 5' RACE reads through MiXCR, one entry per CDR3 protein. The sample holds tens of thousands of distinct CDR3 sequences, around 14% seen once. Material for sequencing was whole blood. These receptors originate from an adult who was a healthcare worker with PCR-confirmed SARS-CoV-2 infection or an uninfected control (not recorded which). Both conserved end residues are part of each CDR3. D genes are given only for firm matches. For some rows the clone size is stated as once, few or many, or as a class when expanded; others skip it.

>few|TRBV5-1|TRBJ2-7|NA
CASSLFDSFTYEQYF
TGCGCCAGCAGCTTGTTCGACTCATTCACCTACGAGCAGTACTTC
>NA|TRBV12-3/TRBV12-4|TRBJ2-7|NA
CASSLTTGYEQYF
TGTGCCAGCAGCCTAACCACAGGATACGAGCAGTACTTC
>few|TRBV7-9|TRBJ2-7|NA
CASSSSETYEQYF
TGTGCCAGCAGCTCTAGCGAGACCTACGAGCAGTACTTC
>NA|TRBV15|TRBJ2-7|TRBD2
CATSRDPLAGVSYEQYF
TGTGCCACCAGCAGAGATCCACTAGCGGGAGTTTCCTACGAGCAGTACTTC
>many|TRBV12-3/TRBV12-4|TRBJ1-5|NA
CASSAGAQPQHF
TGTGCCAGCAGCGCGGGGGCTCAGCCCCAGCATTTT
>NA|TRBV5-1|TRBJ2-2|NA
CASSPSEGRGELFF
TGCGCCAGCAGCCCGTCCGAGGGAAGAGGGGAGCTGTTTTTT
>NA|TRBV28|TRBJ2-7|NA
CASSYSTARYF
TGTGCCAGCAGTTACTCGACCGCCCGGTACTTC
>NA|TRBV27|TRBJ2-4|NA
CASSSLKVTKNIQYF
TGTGCCAGCAGTTCCCTGAAGGTGACCAAAAACATTCAGTACTTC
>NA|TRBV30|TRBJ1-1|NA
CAWIKAFPGTRPNTEAFF
TGTGCCTGGATCAAAGCCTTCCCGGGAACCAGACCGAACACTGAAGCTTTCTTT
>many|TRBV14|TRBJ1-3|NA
CASSQVLGTYSGNTIYF
TGTGCCAGCAGCCAAGTTTTGGGGACCTACTCTGGAAACACCATATATTTT
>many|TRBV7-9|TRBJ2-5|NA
CASSPGVQYF
TGTGCCAGCAGTCCAGGGGTCCAGTACTTC
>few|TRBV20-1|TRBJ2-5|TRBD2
CSAREASGRYQETQYF
TGCAGTGCTAGAGAAGCTAGCGGGAGGTATCAAGAGACCCAGTACTTC
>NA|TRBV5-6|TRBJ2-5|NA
CASSPAGGYQETQYF
TGTGCCAGCAGCCCCGCGGGTGGGTACCAAGAGACCCAGTACTTC
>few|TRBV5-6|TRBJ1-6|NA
CASIHGDVQPNSPLHF
TGTGCCAGCATCCATGGGGACGTGCAACCAAATTCACCCCTCCACTTT
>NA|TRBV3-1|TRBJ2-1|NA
CASSQDWEARTDEQFF
TGTGCCAGCAGCCAAGATTGGGAGGCCCGTACTGATGAGCAGTTCTTC
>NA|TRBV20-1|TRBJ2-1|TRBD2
CSASSGGDNEQFF
TGCAGTGCTAGTTCGGGAGGAGACAATGAGCAGTTCTTC
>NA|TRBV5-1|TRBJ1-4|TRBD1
CASSPPGTGREKLFF
TGCGCCAGCAGCCCGCCCGGGACAGGGCGGGAAAAACTGTTTTTT
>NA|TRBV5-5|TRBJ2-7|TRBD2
CASIQGLAGGGPVYEQYF
TGTGCCAGCATCCAAGGACTAGCGGGCGGAGGACCCGTCTACGAGCAGTACTTC
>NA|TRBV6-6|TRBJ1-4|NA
CAAGPFNEKLFF
TGTGCCGCCGGGCCTTTTAATGAAAAACTGTTTTTT
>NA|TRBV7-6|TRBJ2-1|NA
CASSLYRNEQFF
TGTGCCAGCAGCTTATACCGGAATGAGCAGTTCTTC
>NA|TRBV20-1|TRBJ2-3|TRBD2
CSARTPAGGPADTQYF
TGCAGTGCTCGGACCCCAGCGGGAGGGCCGGCAGATACGCAGTATTTT
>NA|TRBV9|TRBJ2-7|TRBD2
CASSRRGLADASYEQYF
TGTGCCAGCAGCAGAAGAGGGCTAGCGGACGCCTCCTACGAGCAGTACTTC
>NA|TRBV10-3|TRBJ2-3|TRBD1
CAISPGTASTDTQYF
TGTGCCATCAGTCCCGGGACAGCGAGCACAGATACGCAGTATTTT
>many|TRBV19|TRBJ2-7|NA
CASSPAAGTYEQYF
TGTGCCAGTAGTCCCGCAGCAGGGACCTACGAGCAGTACTTC
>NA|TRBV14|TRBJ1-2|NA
CASSHFNYRVEYGYTF
TGTGCCAGCAGCCACTTTAATTACAGGGTTGAGTATGGCTACACCTTC
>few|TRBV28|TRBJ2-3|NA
CASSLTPQQAQYF
TGTGCCAGCAGTCTGACACCTCAGCAGGCGCAGTATTTT
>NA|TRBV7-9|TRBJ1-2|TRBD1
CASDIDRENGYTF
TGTGCCAGCGATATTGACAGGGAGAATGGCTACACCTTC
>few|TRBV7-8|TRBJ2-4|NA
CASSLADSKNIQYF
TGTGCCAGCAGCTTAGCGGACAGCAAAAACATTCAGTACTTC
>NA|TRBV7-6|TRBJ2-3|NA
CASNRVDPALKATQYF
TGTGCCAGCAATCGGGTGGATCCAGCCCTCAAAGCTACGCAGTATTTT
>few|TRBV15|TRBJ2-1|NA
CATSRVAVRADEQFF
TGTGCCACCAGCAGAGTTGCGGTTCGGGCGGATGAGCAGTTCTTC
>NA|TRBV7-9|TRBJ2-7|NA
CASSSTGNSYEQYF
TGTGCCAGCAGCTCTACAGGTAACTCCTACGAGCAGTACTTC
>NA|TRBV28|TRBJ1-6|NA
CASRLRLGHYNSPLHF
TGTGCCAGCAGGTTGCGACTCGGACACTATAATTCACCCCTCCACTTT
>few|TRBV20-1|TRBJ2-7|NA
CSASPLLGVWTYEQYF
TGCAGTGCTAGCCCCCTATTGGGGGTTTGGACCTACGAGCAGTACTTC
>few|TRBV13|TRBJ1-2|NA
CASSLGGGAGNGYTF
TGTGCCAGCAGCTTGGGCGGGGGCGCAGGGAATGGCTACACCTTC
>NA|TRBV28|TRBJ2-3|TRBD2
CASSLYFSGRDRVEYF
TGTGCCAGCAGTTTATACTTTAGCGGGCGAGATCGAGTGGAGTATTTT
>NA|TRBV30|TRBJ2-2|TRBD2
CAWSSGTRHGELFF
TGTGCCTGGAGTTCCGGGACTAGACACGGGGAGCTGTTTTTT
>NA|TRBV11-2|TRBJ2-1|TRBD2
CASSHPTSGSSYNEQFF
TGTGCCAGCAGCCACCCGACTAGCGGGAGCTCCTACAATGAGCAGTTCTTC
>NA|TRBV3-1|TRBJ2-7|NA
CASSITRGRSEQYF
TGTGCCAGCAGCATCACTAGGGGCAGATCCGAGCAGTACTTC
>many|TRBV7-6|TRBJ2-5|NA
CASSLGDYPYQETQYF
TGTGCCAGCAGCTTAGGGGATTACCCGTACCAAGAGACCCAGTACTTC
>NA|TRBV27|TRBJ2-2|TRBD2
CATSWGGSTGELFF
TGTGCCACCTCGTGGGGAGGGAGCACCGGGGAGCTGTTTTTT
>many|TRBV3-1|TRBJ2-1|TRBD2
CASSPGLAGDEQFF
TGTGCCAGCAGCCCGGGACTAGCGGGAGACGAGCAGTTCTTC
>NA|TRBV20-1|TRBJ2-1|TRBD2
CSAPRSSGSLRGDEQFF
TGCAGTGCACCCAGATCAAGCGGGTCACTACGGGGGGATGAGCAGTTCTTC
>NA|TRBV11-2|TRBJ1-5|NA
CASSLSEDQPQHF
TGTGCCAGCAGCCTGAGTGAGGATCAGCCCCAGCATTTT
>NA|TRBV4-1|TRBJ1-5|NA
CASSQVVFGYSNQPQHF
TGCGCCAGCAGCCAAGTAGTCTTCGGATATAGCAATCAGCCCCAGCATTTT
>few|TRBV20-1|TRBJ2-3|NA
CSARVQNTQYF
TGCAGTGCTAGAGTACAGAATACGCAGTATTTT
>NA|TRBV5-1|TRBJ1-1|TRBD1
CASSTTTGGFTEAFF
TGCGCCAGCTCCACCACGACAGGGGGCTTTACTGAAGCTTTCTTT
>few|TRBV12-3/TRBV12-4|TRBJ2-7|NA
CASSLRGGQTYEQYF
TGTGCCAGCAGTTTACGTGGAGGGCAGACCTACGAGCAGTACTTC
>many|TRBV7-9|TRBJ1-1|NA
CASSAGNTEAFF
TGTGCCAGCAGCGCAGGTAACACTGAAGCTTTCTTT
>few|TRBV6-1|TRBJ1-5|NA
CASSEIKRRENQPQHF
TGTGCCAGCAGTGAAATCAAGAGGAGGGAGAATCAGCCCCAGCATTTT
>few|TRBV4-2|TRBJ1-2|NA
CASSQDVDTTFHGYTF
TGTGCCAGCAGCCAAGATGTTGACACGACATTTCATGGCTACACCTTC
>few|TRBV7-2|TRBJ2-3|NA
CASRAGQYLTRDTQYF
TGTGCCAGCAGAGCGGGACAGTACCTCACCCGGGATACGCAGTATTTT
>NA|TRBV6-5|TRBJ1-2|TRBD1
CASSPDRGRTGYTF
TGTGCCAGCAGCCCGGACAGGGGGCGAACGGGCTACACCTTC
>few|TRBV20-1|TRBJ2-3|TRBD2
CSALAGDPDTQYF
TGCAGTGCTCTAGCGGGAGATCCAGATACGCAGTATTTT
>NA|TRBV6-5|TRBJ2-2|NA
CASSYSGQLNTGELFF
TGTGCCAGCAGTTACTCGGGACAACTGAACACCGGGGAGCTGTTTTTT
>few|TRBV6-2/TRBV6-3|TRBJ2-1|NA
CASSFLGQPRDEQFF
TGTGCCAGCAGTTTTTTGGGCCAACCGAGGGATGAGCAGTTCTTC
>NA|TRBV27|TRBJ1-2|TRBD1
CASRSVTGVDTF
TGTGCCAGCAGATCAGTGACAGGGGTCGACACCTTC
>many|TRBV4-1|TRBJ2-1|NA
CASSQVGSEQFF
TGCGCCAGCAGCCAAGTGGGCAGTGAGCAGTTCTTC
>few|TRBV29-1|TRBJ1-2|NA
CSAVPLDEGNYGYTF
TGCAGCGCTGTACCCCTTGACGAGGGGAACTATGGCTACACCTTC